This T cell receptor beta chain was retrieved from a study of T-cell memory formation after mild COVID-19. On this clonotype: Antigen unknown.

5'RACE with constant-segment primers yielded barcoded, UMI-tagged TCR alpha and TCR beta cDNA libraries. MiXCR was run by TCRdb on the 5' RACE reads, yielding one entry per CDR3 protein. The sample shows over 120,000 distinct CDR3 sequences, about 19% of them seen only once. Germline values: CDR1 SQVTM, CDR2 ANQGSEA. V gave up 4 bases and J gave up 6 bases; unmatched junction bases: 4. This CDR3 is built from 13 residues. Broader study findings: Whether second-wave clones peaking at day 37 were SARS-CoV-2 specific went unconfirmed. Shrinking CD4+ clones were chiefly CM and EM; CD8+ ones were chiefly EMRA.

The sequenced sample was PBMCs or a T cell subset sorted from them (not recorded which). This clonotype originated in an adult woman who had mild COVID-19 (a few samples of this study predate the infection). Cell type and time point are not known. V usage is TRBV29-1 and J usage is TRBJ2-3; 10 bases are shared with TRBD2. CDR3 loop: CSVGTSGGDTQYF. CDR3 bases: TGCAGCGTTGGGACTAGCGGTGGGGATACGCAGTATTTT.